The 26 T cell receptor beta chains below were found in one sample sequenced in a study of blood T cell repertoires in COVID-19. The protocol was immunoSEQ multiplex PCR, while the TCRdb copy is restricted to in-frame clones and leaves out a portion. The sample gives roughly 240,000 clones, 83% of which show up once; approximately 3.8% is in the top ten. Sequencing input: PBMCs or T cells enriched from blood (not recorded which). These receptor sequences come from a woman aged 40-49 years who had been exposed to COVID-19.

V gene TRBV3-1 (or the pseudogene TRBV3-2) combines with J gene TRBJ2-3, with 7 nucleotides matching TRBD2. CDR1 is LGHDT, CDR2 YNNKEL, per germline (reference sequence). J was trimmed by 1 base and V by 1 base; bases with no gene match: 2. The CDR3 runs 15 residues. The CDR3 is CASSQVAGGTDTQYF. The DNA for the CDR3 is TGTGCCAGCAGCCAAGTTGCGGGGGGCACAGATACGCAGTATTTT.

The table lists this clone with a count of one. This chain uses TRBV9 with TRBJ1-1, with 10 positions matching TRBD1. CDR3 size: 16 residues. The V segment lost 4 bases and the J segment 1 base; nucleotides outside the gene matches: 7. The germline V gene has CDR1 SGDLS and CDR2 YYNGEE. CDR3 protein: CASSPGQGGKNTEAFF. The CDR3 nucleotides are TGTGCCAGCAGCCCAGGACAGGGGGGTAAGAACACTGAAGCTTTCTTT.

The V call is TRBV9, the J call TRBJ1-2, with a weak D call TRBD1 (6 bases). In germline, CDR1 is SGDLS, CDR2 YYNGEE. The CDR3 consists of 16 residues. V was cut by 1 base and J by 5 bases, with 18 bases left in between. Here the CDR3 DNA reads TGTGCCAGCAGCGTACTGGAACAGGGAGGGAGGTATGGCTACACCTTC. It codes for CASSVLEQGGRYGYTF.

The chain employs TRBV12-3 or TRBV12-4 and TRBJ2-7; no clear D gene. The CDR3 loop spans 11 amino acids. Trimming removed 5 bases from V and 3 bases from J, with 5 bases in between. The CDR3 coding sequence is TGTGCCAGCAGTGGCAACTACGAGCAGTACTTC. Amino acids: CASSGNYEQYF.

The chain couples TRBV6-5 to TRBJ2-2, with 10 bases identical to TRBD1. From germline, CDR1 is MNHEY and CDR2 SVGAGI. Unmatched junction bases numbered 5, after V lost 7 bases and J lost 3 bases. CDR3 length: 15 amino acids. In DNA, the CDR3 is TGTGCCAGCATAGGGGACAGGGGATACACCGGGGAGCTGTTTTTT. The encoded protein is CASIGDRGYTGELFF.

CDR3 DNA sequence: TGTGTTCTCGCTTTTTACTGGAGCACAGATACGCAGTATTTT. This translates into CVLAFYWSTDTQYF. The genes are TRBV28 and TRBJ2-3; no clear D. The CDR3 covers 14 residues. Per the germline V gene, CDR1 is MDHEN and CDR2 is SYDVKM.

This chain connects TRBV5-1 to TRBJ1-4; 7 bases line up with TRBD1. With 0 bases clipped from V and 8 bases from J, the junction kept 7 bases outside the gene matches. CDR3 length: 15 amino acids. Germline lookup yields CDR1 SGHRS and CDR2 YFSETQ. CDR3 in amino acids: CASSLDRGVEEKLFF. The CDR3 DNA reads TGCGCCAGCAGCTTGGACAGGGGAGTAGAGGAAAAACTGTTTTTT.

The table lists this clone with a count of one. The V call is TRBV28, the J call TRBJ1-1; 9 nucleotides line up with TRBD1. The V gene's germline CDR1 is MDHEN and CDR2 SYDVKM. This CDR3 contains 13 residues. The ends lost 4 bases at V and 10 bases at J; junction bases unmatched: 7. This chain's CDR3 is CASSSTGQGAAFF. In DNA, the CDR3 is TGTGCCAGCAGTTCAACGGGACAGGGAGCAGCTTTCTTT.

The chain uses TRBV7-8 and TRBJ2-2; D gene uncertain. Germline V gene sequence: CDR1 SGHVS, CDR2 FQNEAQ. Trimming shortened V by 1 base and J by 1 base, and 7 bases separated the two germline ends. CDR3 length: 15 amino acids. The CDR3 DNA sequence: TGTGCCAGCAGCTTAGAGCCGGGGAACACCGGGGAGCTGTTTTTT. This codes for CASSLEPGNTGELFF.

The chain couples TRBV2 to TRBJ2-7, with 10 bases that match TRBD1. CDR1 is SNHLY and CDR2 is FYNNEI in the germline V gene. The CDR3 is 14 residues long. Trimming took 7 bases from V and 7 from J; bases not matched to a gene: 10. CDR3 sequence: CASNRQGANLEQYF. The CDR3 region has the DNA TGTGCCAGCAATCGACAGGGGGCAAATTTGGAGCAGTACTTC.

This chain connects TRBV28 to TRBJ2-7, with 12 bases lining up with TRBD1. The germline gives CDR1 MDHEN, CDR2 SYDVKM. The CDR3 runs 16 residues. The junction had 10 bases not matched to a gene; V was cut back by 5 bases and J by 5 bases. The CDR3 DNA sequence: TGTGCCAGCAGTCTCTCCGGGGGGACAGGGGGCAACGAGCAGTACTTC. Translated, it gives CASSLSGGTGGNEQYF.

The V gene is TRBV2, the J gene TRBJ1-1; D uncertain. Germline V gene sequence: CDR1 SNHLY, CDR2 FYNNEI. CDR3 length: 12 residues. V lost 6 bases and J lost 6, with 11 bases in between. DNA of the CDR3: TGTGCCAGCAGCCTCAGAGGGTCTGAAGCTTTCTTT. Its translation is CASSLRGSEAFF.

The chain uses TRBV7-3 and TRBJ2-5; 10 bases match TRBD2. J was trimmed by 4 bases and V by 5 bases; bases with no gene match: 10. The germline gives CDR1 SGHTA, CDR2 FQGTGA. The CDR3 totals 16 residues. The CDR3 DNA sequence: TGTGCCAGCAGCCCCGGGGCTAGCGGGGGTGCAGAGACCCAGTACTTC. Translated, it gives CASSPGASGGAETQYF.

This clone was found once. CDR3 bases: TGTGCCAGCTCGGGAGGGAGCACAGATACGCAGTATTTT. It yields the protein CASSGGSTDTQYF. The gene calls are TRBV2 and TRBJ2-3, with 8 bases fitting TRBD2. The CDR3 extends over 13 amino acids. Germline V gives CDR1 SNHLY, CDR2 FYNNEI. J lost 0 bases, V lost 8 bases, and 1 base had no gene match.

This clone was observed at least ten times. J is TRBJ2-3 and V is TRBV5-1; 9 bases are shared with TRBD2. Germline V gives CDR1 SGHRS, CDR2 YFSETQ. The CDR3 is 18 amino acids. The trim removed 6 bases at V and 1 base at J, leaving 15 bases unmatched. The CDR3 loop reads CASTNPSLAGARTDTQYF. CDR3 DNA sequence: TGCGCCAGCACCAACCCCTCCTTAGCGGGGGCCCGCACAGATACGCAGTATTTT.

The chain combines TRBV28 with TRBJ1-6; 8 nucleotides align to TRBD1. Losses at the gene ends were 6 bases for V and 6 bases for J; bases not matched to a gene: 7. The CDR3 has 15 residues. The germline CDR1 and CDR2 sequences are MDHEN and SYDVKM. This chain's CDR3 is CASSSGQGGNSPLHF. CDR3 sequence (DNA): TGTGCCAGCAGCTCCGGACAGGGAGGTAATTCACCCCTCCACTTT.

CDR3 loop: CSVRGRDGQNYEQYF. As DNA, the CDR3 is TGCAGCGTTCGGGGGAGGGACGGGCAAAACTACGAGCAGTACTTC. The chain uses TRBV29-1 and TRBJ2-7; 7 bases are a match to TRBD2. Germline values: CDR1 SQVTM, CDR2 ANQGSEA. V lost 5 bases, J lost 3 bases, and 13 bases stayed unmatched. The CDR3 extends over 15 amino acids.

The chain recombines TRBV27 with TRBJ2-7; TRBD1 might be the D (6 bases). This CDR3 contains 13 residues. Germline assignment: CDR1 MNHEY and CDR2 SMNVEV (reference sequence). The germline V and J ends were trimmed by 5 bases and 2 bases, with 10 bases remaining between them. The CDR3 sequence: CASSMGQAYEQYF. The CDR3 region has the DNA TGTGCCAGCAGTATGGGACAAGCCTACGAGCAGTACTTC.

The V call is TRBV5-4, the J call TRBJ2-2; D call uncertain. Germline V gene sequence: CDR1 SGHNT, CDR2 YYREEE (reference sequence). Trimming pared 4 bases from V and 2 bases from J, leaving 21 bases between. CDR3 length: 18 residues. The CDR3, as DNA: TGTGCCAGCAGCCCGCGGCCCCGAGGTCAAAGTAACACCGGGGAGCTGTTTTTT. Translated, it gives CASSPRPRGQSNTGELFF.

The J gene is TRBJ2-5, the V gene TRBV27; TRBD1 matches 9 bases. The germline CDR1 and CDR2 sequences are MNHEY and SMNVEV (reference sequence). This CDR3 contains 14 residues. V lost 5 bases and J lost 5; bases outside the gene matches: 6. CDR3: CASSVGDRVETQYF. The DNA of the CDR3 is TGTGCCAGCAGTGTGGGGGACAGGGTCGAGACCCAGTACTTC.

The V gene is TRBV12-3 or TRBV12-4, the J gene TRBJ1-5, with TRBD1 matching over 9 bases. The V segment lost 4 bases and the J segment 10 bases; nucleotides outside the gene matches: 5. CDR3 size: 13 residues. CDR3 bases: TGTGCCAGCAGTTGGGACAGGGAGGGTCCCCAGCATTTT. This encodes CASSWDREGPQHF.

The rearrangement joins TRBV5-1 to TRBJ1-2; D not certain. Between the trimmed V and J ends, which lost 0 bases and 0 bases, there was a span of 6 bases. The CDR3 spans 14 residues. Germline V lookup: CDR1 SGHRS, CDR2 YFSETQ. The CDR3 DNA reads TGCGCCAGCAGCTTGGGTTCTACTAACTATGGCTACACCTTC. It yields the protein CASSLGSTNYGYTF. The full variable domain, rest sourced from reference TRBV5-1 and TRBJ1-2, is KAGVTQTPRYLIKTRGQQVTLSCSPISGHRSVSWYQQTPGQGLQFLFEYFSETQRNKGNFPGRFSGRQFSNSRSEMNVSTLELGDSALYLCASSLGSTNYGYTFGSGTRLTVV.

The gene calls are TRBV11-3 and TRBJ2-3; 10 positions match TRBD2. Germline CDR1 and CDR2: SGHNT and YENEEA. The CDR3 loop spans 16 amino acids. Trimming cost V 5 bases and J 2 bases; bases outside gene matches: 7. The chain's CDR3 is CASSVGLAADTDTQYF. As DNA, the CDR3 is TGTGCCAGCAGCGTCGGACTAGCGGCCGACACAGATACGCAGTATTTT.

The J gene is TRBJ2-7, the V gene TRBV6-5, with 9 bases aligning to TRBD1. The CDR3 contains 15 residues. V shed 0 bases, J shed 3 bases, and the junction held 3 bases outside the gene matches. Per germline, CDR1 MNHEY and CDR2 SVGAGI. The CDR3 coding sequence is TGTGCCAGCAGTTACTCGGCGACAGGGGGCTACGAGCAGTACTTC. The encoded protein is CASSYSATGGYEQYF.

The chain links TRBV5-1 to TRBJ1-4; a possible D gene is TRBD1 (5 bases). With 4 bases removed from V and 6 bases from J, the gap between germline ends came to 10 bases. From germline, CDR1 is SGHRS and CDR2 YFSETQ. The CDR3 loop spans 13 amino acids. The DNA of the CDR3 is TGCGCCAGCAGCAGGGGAAGAGATGAAAAACTGTTTTTT. Residues: CASSRGRDEKLFF.

The chain recombines TRBV6-5 with TRBJ1-4, with D perhaps matching TRBD1 (5 bases). The length of the CDR3 is 15 residues. Per the germline V gene, CDR1 is MNHEY and CDR2 is SVGAGI. The V and J ends lost 2 bases and 5 bases respectively, with 12 bases between them. CDR3 loop: CASSYMGGGNEKLFF. The CDR3 DNA sequence: TGTGCCAGCAGTTACATGGGGGGAGGGAATGAAAAACTGTTTTTT.